The clone carrying this TCR beta chain was picked up one time. The record originates from a study of PD-L1 blockade in urothelial cancer. Turning to the study itself: Timepoints chosen for blood analysis were 3 weeks (second dose) and 6 weeks after treatment start. T cells were recovered from blood samples at a median of approximately 150,000.

Sample time point: pretreatment peripheral blood. PCRs were each spiked with synthetic TCR analog templates. Repertoires were generated with immunoSEQ multiplex PCR, while TCRdb's copy carries only in-frame clones and drops some. The repertoire holds fewer than 80,000 clones, with about 76% as singletons. The CDR3 sequence is 13 residues long. Looked up from germline, CDR1 is SGHTS and CDR2 is YDEGEE. The V end lost 4 bases, the J end lost 4 bases, and 9 bases lay between the germline ends. The clonotype was recovered from a man aged 65 to 79 with urothelial cancer. The chain couples TRBV5-8 to TRBJ2-1; weak D call: TRBD2 (6 bases). Here the sequenced sample was PBMCs, taken around atezolizumab (anti-PD-L1) treatment. CDR3 amino acids: CASSIGGYNEQFF. The CDR3 DNA reads as TGTGCCAGCAGCATTGGGGGGTACAATGAGCAGTTCTTC.